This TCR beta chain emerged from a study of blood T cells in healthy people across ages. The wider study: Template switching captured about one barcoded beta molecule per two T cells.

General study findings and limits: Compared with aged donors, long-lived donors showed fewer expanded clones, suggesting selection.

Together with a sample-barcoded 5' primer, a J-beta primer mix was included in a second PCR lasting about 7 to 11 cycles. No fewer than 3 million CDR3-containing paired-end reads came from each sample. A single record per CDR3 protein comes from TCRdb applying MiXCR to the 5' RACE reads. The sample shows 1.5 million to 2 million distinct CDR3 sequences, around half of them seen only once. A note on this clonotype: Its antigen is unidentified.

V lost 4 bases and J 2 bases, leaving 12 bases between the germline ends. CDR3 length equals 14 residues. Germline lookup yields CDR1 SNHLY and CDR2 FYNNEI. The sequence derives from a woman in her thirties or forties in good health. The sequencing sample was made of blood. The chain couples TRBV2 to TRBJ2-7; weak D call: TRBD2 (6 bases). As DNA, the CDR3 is TGTGCCAGCAGTGGGTGGGACTTCCCCTACGAGCAGTACTTC. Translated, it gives CASSGWDFPYEQYF.